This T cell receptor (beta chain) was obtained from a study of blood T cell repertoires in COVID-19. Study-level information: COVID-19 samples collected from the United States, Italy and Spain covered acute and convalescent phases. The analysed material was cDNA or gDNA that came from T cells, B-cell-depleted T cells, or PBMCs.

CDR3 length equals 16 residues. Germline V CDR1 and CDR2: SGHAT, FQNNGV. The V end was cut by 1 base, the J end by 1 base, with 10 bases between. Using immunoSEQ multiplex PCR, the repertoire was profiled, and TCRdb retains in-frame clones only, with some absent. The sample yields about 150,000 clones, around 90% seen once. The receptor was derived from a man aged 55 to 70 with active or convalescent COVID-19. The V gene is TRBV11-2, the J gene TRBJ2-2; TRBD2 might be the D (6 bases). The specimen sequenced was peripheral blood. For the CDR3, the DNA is TGTGCCAGCAGCTTAGGGCGGGGAAAGAACACCGGGGAGCTGTTTTTT. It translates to CASSLGRGKNTGELFF. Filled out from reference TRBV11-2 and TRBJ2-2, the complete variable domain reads EAGVAQSPRYKIIEKRQSVAFWCNPISGHATLYWYQQILGQGPKLLIQFQNNGVVDDSQLPKDRFSAERLKGVDSTLKIQPAKLEDSAVYLCASSLGRGKNTGELFFGEGSRLTVL.